The 23 T cell receptor beta chains presented below share a single source sample, sequenced in a study of shared clonotypes between healthy human individuals (TCRdb year 2020). Library generation was performed with the immunoSEQ multiplex PCR assay. Here the immuneACCESS table is served through TCRdb, limited to in-frame sequences with V and J called. Missing clones are a known gap in these copies; in checked studies unresolved V genes cover under half, and the rest lacks a known reason. The sample profile shows a few hundred thousand clones; 65% of them were found once. 11% of the sample belongs to the ten largest clones. Sequencing was carried out using memory CD4+ T cells sorted from blood. Explained via the paper, the cell subset or site label denotes: CD45RA-negative fraction. The receptor set was obtained from a man younger than 45 in good health.

The rearrangement links TRBV6-4 to TRBJ2-7, with a tentative D call TRBD1 (5 bases). The CDR3 spans 13 residues. V dropped 2 bases and J dropped 5 bases, with 10 bases sitting between them. From germline, CDR1 is MRHNA and CDR2 SNTAGT. The CDR3 DNA reads TGTGCCAGCAGTGACCTCAGGGCCGACGAGCAGTACTTC. Encoded protein: CASSDLRADEQYF.

The chain joins TRBV19 to TRBJ2-7, with TRBD2 identical over 10 bases. J gave up 8 bases and V 2 bases, and 6 bases lay outside the gene matches. Germline CDR1 reads LNHDA; CDR2 reads SQIVND (reference sequence). This CDR3 is 14 amino acids long. DNA for the CDR3: TGTGCCAGTAGTATACTAGCGGGAGTTCCCCAGCAGTACTTC. This translates into CASSILAGVPQQYF.

This clone was counted a few times. V and J are TRBV2 and TRBJ1-5, with TRBD1 as a possible D gene (6 bases). The V end lost 11 bases, the J end lost 4 bases, and 15 bases lay between the germline ends. Looked up from germline, CDR1 is SNHLY and CDR2 is FYNNEI. CDR3 length equals 13 residues. The CDR3 nucleotides read TGTGCCGGATCTACACAGGGAAATCAGCCCCAGCATTTT. Encoded protein: CAGSTQGNQPQHF.

The gene calls are TRBV7-2 and TRBJ1-2, with D hard to call. The CDR3 runs to 18 residues. Per germline, CDR1 SGHTA and CDR2 FQGNSA. V lost 2 bases to trimming and J lost 7 bases, with 26 bases between them. The CDR3 sequence is CASSLTSPSPMRSGGYTF. CDR3 bases: TGTGCCAGCAGCTTAACATCACCGAGCCCAATGAGGAGTGGTGGCTACACCTTC. The variable domain in full, completed from reference TRBV7-2 and TRBJ1-2, reads GAGVSQSPSNKVTEKGKDVELRCDPISGHTALYWYRQSLGQGLEFLIYFQGNSAPDKSGLPSDRFSAERTGGSVSTLTIQRTQQEDSAVYLCASSLTSPSPMRSGGYTFGSGTRLTVV.

This clone appeared once. Its ends do not fully match the called genes, so a read error is possible. The chain employs TRBV6-1 and TRBJ2-1; 7 bases line up with TRBD1. Germline assignment: CDR1 MNHNS and CDR2 SASEGT. This CDR3 has 12 residues. The CDR3 coding sequence is TGTGCCAGCAGCGAAGACAGGGATGGTCAGTTCTTC. Amino acid sequence: CASSEDRDGQFF.

The chain is built from TRBV5-4 and TRBJ2-7, with TRBD1 matching 7 bases. Germline V gene data show CDR1 as SGHNT and CDR2 as YYREEE (reference sequence). V shed 2 bases, J shed 4 bases, and the junction held 6 bases outside the gene matches. CDR3 size: 14 residues. CDR3 region: CASSFADREYEQYF. The CDR3, as DNA: TGTGCCAGCAGCTTCGCCGACAGGGAATACGAGCAGTACTTC.

The chain's CDR3 is CASSPSGLRYEQYF. As DNA, the CDR3 is TGTGCCAGCAGCCCATCGGGACTCAGATACGAGCAGTACTTC. This chain connects TRBV7-6 to TRBJ2-7, with a tentative D call TRBD2 (6 bases). V lost 5 bases and J lost 4, with 15 bases in between. Germline V gives CDR1 SGHVS, CDR2 FNYEAQ. The CDR3 is 14 residues long.

In regard to this clone: The same CDR3 arises from other DNA sequences in this sample as well. V gene TRBV10-3 combines with J gene TRBJ2-1, with 15 bases matching TRBD2. The germline V gene has CDR1 ENHRY and CDR2 SYGVKD. The CDR3 consists of 16 residues. The V segment lost 7 bases and the J segment 2 bases; nucleotides outside the gene matches: 3. In nucleotides, the CDR3 is TGTGCCATCAAGGGACTAGCGGGAGGTCCCTACAATGAGCAGTTCTTC. Translating gives CAIKGLAGGPYNEQFF.

The chain carries TRBV25-1 and TRBJ1-4; 7 bases are a match to TRBD1. This CDR3 spans 16 amino acids. Germline V gene data show CDR1 as MGHDK and CDR2 as SYGVNS. J was trimmed by 7 bases and V by 2 bases; bases with no gene match: 10. The CDR3 protein is CASSEPRTGGTEKLFF. CDR3 nucleotide sequence: TGTGCCAGCAGTGAACCGCGGACAGGCGGGACTGAAAAACTGTTTTTT.

This chain links TRBV2 with TRBJ2-5, with 10 bases matching TRBD1. V was pared by 7 bases and J by 11 bases, with 7 bases of the junction left unmatched. CDR3 size: 12 residues. From germline, CDR1 is SNHLY and CDR2 FYNNEI. The CDR3 coding sequence is TGTGCCAGCAAGGACAGGGGGTATCGGCAGTACTTC. This encodes CASKDRGYRQYF.

The rearrangement links TRBV2 to TRBJ2-7; 8 bases are a match to TRBD2. CDR3 length: 17 residues. Germline V gene data show CDR1 as SNHLY and CDR2 as FYNNEI. The trim removed 8 bases at V and 4 bases at J, leaving 19 bases unmatched. CDR3 sequence reads: CASVGRVAGLVVYEQYF. DNA for the CDR3: TGTGCCAGCGTGGGCCGTGTAGCGGGGTTGGTGGTATACGAGCAGTACTTC.

In this sample, this clone turned up a few times. In DNA, the CDR3 is TGCGCCAGTTCGACTAGCGGGAGGGCCGGTGAGCAGTTCTTC. Protein sequence: CASSTSGRAGEQFF. The chain recombines TRBV5-1 with TRBJ2-1, with 14 bases lining up with TRBD2. Germline V gives CDR1 SGHRS, CDR2 YFSETQ. V dropped 8 bases and J dropped 9; count of bases not matched to a gene: 7. This CDR3 is 14 amino acids long.

The rearrangement links TRBV28 to TRBJ2-1; either TRBD1 or TRBD2 may fit D (5 bases each). Trimming stripped 4 bases from V and 9 bases from J, with 10 bases between. Germline CDR1 reads MDHEN; CDR2 reads SYDVKM. There are 12 residues in the CDR3. The CDR3, as DNA: TGTGCCAGCAGTTCCAGGGACGGTGAGCAGTTCTTC. Translated, it gives CASSSRDGEQFF.

The chain has TRBV7-6 and TRBJ1-3; unclear D gene. CDR1 and CDR2 (germline): SGHVS, FNYEAQ. Trimming removed 2 bases from V and 0 bases from J, with 11 bases in between. The length of the CDR3 is 16 residues. This CDR3 is CASSLLSKASGNTIYF. DNA for the CDR3: TGTGCCAGCAGCTTACTCAGTAAAGCCTCTGGAAACACCATATATTTT.

This chain uses TRBV20-1 with TRBJ2-7; the D is unclear. CDR1 and CDR2 from the germline V gene are DFQATT and SNEGSKA (reference sequence). The V and J ends lost 0 bases and 8 bases respectively, with 8 bases between them. The length of the CDR3 is 11 residues. The CDR3 loop reads CSAREYPQQYF. DNA of the CDR3: TGCAGTGCTAGAGAATATCCCCAGCAGTACTTC.

There are a few counts of this clone. The rearrangement joins TRBV19 to TRBJ2-7; 7 bases match TRBD2. CDR1 and CDR2 from the germline V gene are LNHDA and SQIVND (reference sequence). V shed 4 bases, J shed 4 bases, and the junction held 1 base outside the gene matches. There are 12 residues in the CDR3. CDR3 nucleotide sequence: TGTGCCAGTAGTAAGGGAGGGTACGAGCAGTACTTC. Its protein product is CASSKGGYEQYF.

The J gene is TRBJ2-1, the V gene TRBV5-1; 13 bases line up with TRBD2. Germline V gives CDR1 SGHRS, CDR2 YFSETQ. CDR3 length: 19 residues. Germline trimming cut 1 base from V and 1 base from J; bases unmatched to any gene: 8. The CDR3 loop is CASSLSLAGGLKSYNEQFF. CDR3 nucleotide sequence: TGCGCCAGCAGCTTGTCACTAGCGGGAGGGCTAAAGTCCTACAATGAGCAGTTCTTC.

Only a few counts were recorded for this clone. This chain joins TRBV21-1 and TRBJ2-7; the D call of TRBD1 is as the table states it, not checked on the DNA. TRBV21-1 is a pseudogene segment. CDR3 size: 14 residues. The CDR3 nucleotides are TGTGCCAGCAGCAAAGAGGGGGTTGCCTACGAGCAGTACTTC. It encodes CASSKEGVAYEQYF.

The chain uses TRBV5-1 and TRBJ2-3; 14 bases line up with TRBD2. The trim removed 3 bases at V and 6 bases at J, leaving 6 bases unmatched. CDR3 length: 16 residues. Germline loops: CDR1 SGHRS, CDR2 YFSETQ. CDR3 sequence reads: CASSSGTSGSRDTQYF. The DNA of the CDR3 is TGCGCCAGCAGCTCAGGGACTAGCGGGAGTAGGGATACGCAGTATTTT. Together with reference TRBV5-1 and TRBJ2-3, the CDR3 gives the full variable domain: KAGVTQTPRYLIKTRGQQVTLSCSPISGHRSVSWYQQTPGQGLQFLFEYFSETQRNKGNFPGRFSGRQFSNSRSEMNVSTLELGDSALYLCASSSGTSGSRDTQYFGPGTRLTVL.

The chain employs TRBV28 and TRBJ1-5; D is possibly TRBD1 (6 bases). CDR1 is MDHEN, CDR2 SYDVKM, per germline. V lost 6 bases and J lost 7, with 19 bases in between. The CDR3 contains 15 residues. The CDR3 region is CASRLEGGLGQPQHF. CDR3 nucleotides: TGTGCCAGCAGGCTGGAGGGGGGGCTAGGGCAGCCCCAGCATTTT. The full variable domain, in which reference TRBV28 and TRBJ1-5 provide the parts outside the CDR3, is DVKVTQSSRYLVKRTGEKVFLECVQDMDHENMFWYRQDPGLGLRLIYFSYDVKMKEKGDIPEGYSVSREKKERFSLILESASTNQTSMYLCASRLEGGLGQPQHFGDGTRLSIL.

The chain combines TRBV6-1 with TRBJ1-5; D is unresolved. From germline, CDR1 is MNHNS and CDR2 SASEGT. The CDR3 covers 14 residues. The V and J ends lost 3 bases and 4 bases respectively, with 10 bases between them. The CDR3 region has the DNA TGTGCCAGCAGTGATGTCCAGTCAAATCAGCCCCAGCATTTT. Residues: CASSDVQSNQPQHF.

As to this clone: With a far larger clone one base away, a read error is the likely cause. The same CDR3 also results from other DNA sequences found in this sample. The chain links TRBV18 to TRBJ2-7; maybe TRBD1 (6 bases). Per the germline V gene, CDR1 is KGHSH and CDR2 is LQKENI. The V end was cut by 3 bases, the J end by 2 bases, with 14 bases between. This CDR3 has 15 residues. CDR3 residues: CASSPSGTPTYEQYF. The DNA of the CDR3 is TGTGCCAGCTCACCTTCCGGGACACCGACCTACGAGCAGTACTTC.

This clone was counted at least ten times. The chain employs TRBV7-2 and TRBJ2-5; unclear D gene. Germline-derived CDR1 and CDR2 are SGHTA and FQGNSA. CDR3 length: 14 amino acids. V dropped 3 bases and J dropped 5 bases, with 13 bases sitting between them. The CDR3 is CASSFSRVGETQYF. CDR3 DNA: TGTGCCAGCAGCTTCTCCCGGGTAGGCGAGACCCAGTACTTC.